This T cell receptor (beta chain) was recovered during a study of a mutant IDH1 vaccine in newly diagnosed glioma. For the study at large: Patients had eight vaccinations, in weeks 1, 3, 5, 7, 11, 15, 19 and 23. There were roughly 62% males and about 38% females among treated patients, whose mean age was 40.4 years. Radiotherapy alone preceded vaccination by 4-6 weeks; alternatively, vaccination started with temozolomide cycles. Pretreatment consisted of radiotherapy, temozolomide, or both, with most receiving both.

Time point of the sample: week 23, last vaccination. Mutant IDH1 20-mer peptide, at 300 ug, made up each vaccine dose, with topical imiquimod. As for this clone: What it recognizes is unknown.

The table came from immunoSEQ multiplex PCR; TCRdb's copy has only in-frame clones and leaves some out. The sample lists tens of thousands of clones; more than 85% were seen once. The receptor comes from a man aged 50 to 59 with glioma. The source material was PBMCs, sampled from a glioma patient whose treatment included an IDH1 peptide vaccine.

The CDR3 spells CASSVRSGELFF. Here the CDR3 DNA reads TGTGCCAGCAGCGTGCGCAGCGGGGAGCTGTTTTTT. The V call is TRBV9, the J call TRBJ2-2; D unclear. This CDR3 has 12 residues. Germline loops: CDR1 SGDLS, CDR2 YYNGEE. Trimming removed 2 bases from V and 7 bases from J, with 6 bases in between.